Each of the 12 T cell receptor beta chains below was sequenced from the same sample in a study of control samples from healthy donors and cancer patients. Profiled with immunoSEQ multiplex PCR; TCRdb holds only in-frame clones, not every one. The top ten hold roughly 4.3% of the sample, which has some 150,000 clones, roughly 93% seen once. The sequenced sample was blood. Receptors originate from a woman aged 55 to 70 in good health.

CDR3 bases: TGTGCCACCAGTGACGCAGGACTAGCGGGGGGGCCTAAAAACATTCAGTACTTC. This encodes CATSDAGLAGGPKNIQYF. V usage is TRBV24-1 and J usage is TRBJ2-4, with TRBD2 matching over 15 bases. Germline values: CDR1 KGHDR, CDR2 SFDVKD. After removal of 4 bases from V and 4 bases from J, the junction contained 7 bases not matched to a gene. This CDR3 is built from 18 residues.

A remark on this clone: Distinct nucleotide sequences in the sample also encode this CDR3. The chain combines TRBV15 with TRBJ1-2; TRBD1 might be the D (6 bases). The CDR3 sequence is 13 residues long. From germline, CDR1 is LNHNV and CDR2 YYDKDF (reference sequence). V shed 0 bases and J shed 8 bases, with 10 bases lying between them. CDR3 in amino acids: CATSRETGYGYTF. The CDR3, as DNA: TGTGCCACCAGCAGAGAAACAGGGTACGGCTACACCTTC.

This sequence joins TRBV3-1 (or the pseudogene TRBV3-2) and TRBJ1-1; the match to TRBD1 covers 10 bases. Germline CDR1 LGHDT, CDR2 YNNKEL (reference sequence). The CDR3 covers 14 residues. With V trimmed by 3 bases and J by 4 bases, 2 bases remained unmatched. CDR3 in amino acids: CASSHGTGVTEAFF. DNA for the CDR3: TGTGCCAGCAGCCACGGGACAGGGGTCACTGAAGCTTTCTTT.

The genes are TRBV5-1 and TRBJ1-1, with a weak D call TRBD1 (5 bases). V shed 6 bases and J shed 0 bases, with 15 bases lying between them. The CDR3 consists of 15 residues. Germline-derived CDR1 and CDR2 are SGHRS and YFSETQ. The CDR3 nucleotides read TGCGCCAGCACAGGGACGGAGAACATGAACACTGAAGCTTTCTTT. Translation gives CASTGTENMNTEAFF.

The gene calls are TRBV19 and TRBJ2-1; 8 nucleotides agree with TRBD2. The CDR3 extends over 14 amino acids. Germline trimming cut 10 bases from V and 6 bases from J; bases unmatched to any gene: 11. Germline loops: CDR1 LNHDA, CDR2 SQIVND (reference sequence). The CDR3 nucleotides read TGTGCCACCTGGGATAGGGCGGGGGGCAATGAGCAGTTCTTC. Its protein product is CATWDRAGGNEQFF.

This clone came up once. The V call is TRBV2, the J call TRBJ2-3, with D perhaps TRBD1 or TRBD2 (5 bases each). Germline lookup yields CDR1 SNHLY and CDR2 FYNNEI. V was trimmed by 3 bases and J by 3 bases, leaving 16 bases between them. This CDR3 comprises 16 residues. The DNA of the CDR3 is TGTGCCAGCAGTGACAGCGACCAAGAGGGGACAGATACGCAGTATTTT. Protein: CASSDSDQEGTDTQYF. The complete variable domain, with remaining parts taken from reference TRBV2 and TRBJ2-3, reads EPEVTQTPSHQVTQMGQEVILRCVPISNHLYFYWYRQILGQKVEFLVSFYNNEISEKSEIFDDQFSVERPDGSNFTLKIRSTKLEDSAMYFCASSDSDQEGTDTQYFGPGTRLTVL.

The V and J genes are TRBV18 and TRBJ1-4; D possibly corresponds to TRBD1 (6 bases). The CDR3 totals 17 residues. Per germline, CDR1 KGHSH and CDR2 LQKENI. V gave up 0 bases and J gave up 7 bases, with 18 bases separating them. As DNA, the CDR3 is TGTGCCAGCTCACCACCGAATCCAGGGGAATTGAGTGAAAAACTGTTTTTT. This encodes CASSPPNPGELSEKLFF.

The genes are TRBV19 and TRBJ1-1; D is ambiguous. Looked up from germline, CDR1 is LNHDA and CDR2 is SQIVND (reference sequence). This CDR3 has 13 residues. Trimming removed 6 bases from V and 1 base from J, with 9 bases in between. CDR3 bases: TGTGCCAGTAGCACCGCAGAGAACACTGAAGCTTTCTTT. It translates to CASSTAENTEAFF.

This chain joins TRBV18 and TRBJ2-3, with TRBD2 identical over 13 bases. The germline V gene has CDR1 KGHSH and CDR2 LQKENI. This CDR3 has 18 residues. With V trimmed by 2 bases and J by 4 bases, 9 bases remained unmatched. The CDR3 here is CASSPEEQGLAGSDTQYF. The CDR3 DNA is TGTGCCAGCTCACCAGAGGAGCAGGGACTAGCGGGATCAGATACGCAGTATTTT.

The chain links TRBV6-6 to TRBJ1-1, with 10 bases aligning to TRBD1. This CDR3 has 13 residues. Germline CDR1 is MNHNY and CDR2 is SVGAGI (reference sequence). V was clipped by 6 bases and J by 11 bases; unmatched bases: 9. CDR3 nucleotide sequence: TGTGCCAGCAGGCCCGGGACAGGGGAGGTGGCTTTCTTT. Protein: CASRPGTGEVAFF.

This rearrangement joins TRBV4-1 to TRBJ1-5; D remains ambiguous. The V gene lost 1 base and the J gene lost 7 bases, with 20 bases spanning the gap. The CDR3 contains 17 residues. Germline loops: CDR1 MGHRA, CDR2 YSYEKL. The CDR3 sequence is CASSQGADSFLRQPQHF. The CDR3 nucleotides read TGCGCCAGCAGCCAAGGGGCCGACTCTTTCCTTAGGCAGCCCCAGCATTTT.

The chain has TRBV2 and TRBJ2-4; D tentatively fits TRBD1 or TRBD2 (5 bases each). V was clipped by 4 bases and J by 6 bases, with 10 bases between them. Germline-derived CDR1 and CDR2 are SNHLY and FYNNEI. The CDR3 covers 13 residues. The CDR3 spells CASSALGTNIQYF. The CDR3 nucleotides read TGTGCCAGCAGTGCCCTCGGGACAAACATTCAGTACTTC.